A selection of T cell receptor beta chains follows, all from one sample in a study of blood T cell repertoires in COVID-19. Method: immunoSEQ multiplex PCR; TCRdb's copy keeps in-frame clones and lacks some. Altogether about 250,000 clones are present, over 80% being singletons, with the ten largest covering 1.5%. Material for sequencing was peripheral blood. The receptor set was obtained from a woman aged 40 to 49 who had recovered from COVID-19. Both conserved end residues are part of each CDR3.

j_call v_call cdr3_aa
TRBJ2-2 TRBV7-9 CASSPQANSGGLNTGELFF
TRBJ1-6 TRBV27 CASSIRFYNSPLHF
TRBJ2-5 TRBV6-5 CATNRDRVLKTQYF
TRBJ2-7 TRBV6-5 CASNLQQGYEQYF
TRBJ1-2 TRBV30 CAWSMGQDYGYTF
TRBJ1-3 TRBV28 CASSFNGGLSGNTIYF
TRBJ1-2 TRBV12-3/TRBV12-4 CASSRDGGNGYTF
TRBJ2-1 TRBV28 CASSSLAGGPSYNEQFF
TRBJ1-6 TRBV28 CASSMDRARSSPLHF
TRBJ2-1 TRBV5-1 CASSLAPSSYNEQFF
TRBJ1-4 TRBV7-9 CASSSGQGREKLFF
TRBJ1-6 TRBV4-2 CASSQVAGVGNSPLHF
TRBJ1-6 TRBV11-2 CASSFHRDRGYNSPLHF
TRBJ2-7 TRBV5-1 CASSLFRGNEQYF
TRBJ2-7 TRBV7-2 CASTHRRSYEQYF
TRBJ2-7 TRBV28 CASSFQTGPYEQYF
TRBJ2-5 TRBV5-1 CASSLGGLGVGETQYF